A single sample is the source of the 14 T cell receptor beta chains below, sequenced in a study of blood T cell repertoires in COVID-19. The assay was immunoSEQ multiplex PCR, and TCRdb's table has in-frame clones only and misses some. The sample contains around 30,000 clones, roughly 65% of which appear only once. The sequencing sample was made of peripheral blood. These TCRs come from a human donor in a cohort sampled during active COVID-19.

The sample holds one count of this clone. This chain joins TRBV11-2 and TRBJ1-4; 8 bases align to TRBD1. Trimming removed 1 base from V and 8 bases from J; junction bases left unmatched: 6. The CDR3 is made up of 15 amino acids. CDR1 and CDR2 (germline): SGHAT, FQNNGV. CDR3 nucleotides: TGTGCCAGCAGCTTAGGGGCAGGGGGCATGGAAAAACTGTTTTTT. Amino acids: CASSLGAGGMEKLFF.

The CDR3 sequence is CASSQVGVDTQYF. As DNA, the CDR3 is TGCGCCAGCAGCCAAGTCGGGGTGGATACGCAGTATTTT. The chain combines TRBV4-3 with TRBJ2-3, with TRBD2 as a possible D gene (5 bases). V gave up 1 base and J gave up 6 bases, with 8 bases separating them. CDR1 LGHNA and CDR2 YSLEER come from the germline V gene. This CDR3 is built from 13 residues.

This clone was seen once. This chain connects TRBV7-6 to TRBJ2-5; possibly TRBD2 for D (7 bases). The CDR3 extends over 13 amino acids. Trimming left V 1 base short and J 7 bases short, with 10 bases between. In germline, CDR1 is SGHVS, CDR2 FNYEAQ. The CDR3 region is CASSLERGGTQYF. The CDR3 nucleotides read TGTGCCAGCAGCTTAGAGAGGGGGGGGACCCAGTACTTC.

This clone was picked up one time. The rearrangement joins TRBV11-3 to TRBJ2-5; 7 bases map to TRBD2. The CDR3 has 14 amino acids. Unmatched junction bases numbered 2, after V lost 3 bases and J lost 1 base. The germline V gene has CDR1 SGHNT and CDR2 YENEEA. The CDR3 coding sequence is TGTGCCAGCAGCTTGGGAGGGATCCAAGAGACCCAGTACTTC. Its translation is CASSLGGIQETQYF.

This chain links TRBV10-3 with TRBJ1-6, with D unclear. This CDR3 comprises 14 residues. Germline CDR1 and CDR2: ENHRY and SYGVKD. V was shortened by 2 bases and J by 9 bases, with 11 bases between the two germline ends. The CDR3 DNA is TGTGCCATCAGTGAGAAGCAATACGGTTCACCCCTCCACTTT. Translating it yields CAISEKQYGSPLHF.

In this sample, this clone turned up a few times. The chain employs TRBV6-5 and TRBJ2-7; tentative D call: TRBD2 (5 bases). Germline CDR1 reads MNHEY; CDR2 reads SVGAGI. This CDR3 spans 13 amino acids. The V and J ends lost 2 bases and 10 bases respectively, with 15 bases between them. The CDR3 loop is CASSYSLGARQYF. The CDR3 DNA is TGTGCCAGCAGTTACAGCCTGGGAGCGCGTCAGTACTTC.

In its sample, this clone ranks as medium-sized. The genes are TRBV28 and TRBJ2-1, with 13 bases lining up with TRBD2. There are 18 residues in the CDR3. Trimming took 7 bases from V and 0 from J; bases not matched to a gene: 9. Germline-derived CDR1 and CDR2 are MDHEN and SYDVKM. In DNA form, the CDR3 reads TGTGCCAGCAACCCCGGGACTAGCGGGATATTCTCCTACAATGAGCAGTTCTTC. Protein product: CASNPGTSGIFSYNEQFF.

V usage is TRBV6-5 and J usage is TRBJ1-5, with D tentatively TRBD1 (5 bases). From germline, CDR1 is MNHEY and CDR2 SVGAGI. With 2 bases removed from V and 5 bases from J, the gap between germline ends came to 13 bases. This CDR3 comprises 15 residues. The CDR3 bases are TGTGCCAGCAGTTACCGACAAGGGGATGATCAGCCCCAGCATTTT. It encodes CASSYRQGDDQPQHF.

The chain is built from TRBV5-1 and TRBJ2-5, with 7 positions matching TRBD1. This CDR3 region has 16 residues. The germline gives CDR1 SGHRS, CDR2 YFSETQ. With V trimmed by 4 bases and J by 5 bases, 14 bases remained unmatched. In nucleotides, the CDR3 is TGCGCCAGCAGCCTGGGTGGGCAGGGGGTACGTGAGACCCAGTACTTC. This encodes CASSLGGQGVRETQYF.

The chain combines TRBV29-1 with TRBJ2-1, with a possible D match to TRBD2 (5 bases). The V gene lost 1 base and the J gene lost 4 bases, with 20 bases spanning the gap. CDR3 length equals 17 residues. The V gene's germline CDR1 is SQVTM and CDR2 ANQGSEA. The DNA for the CDR3 is TGCAGCGTTGAAGGTTCACTCCCCTCGCCGGGGTACAATGAGCAGTTCTTC. Protein: CSVEGSLPSPGYNEQFF.

The chain recombines TRBV7-9 with TRBJ1-1; 8 bases align to TRBD1. Germline CDR1 reads SEHNR; CDR2 reads FQNEAQ (reference sequence). With V trimmed by 6 bases and J by 6 bases, 9 bases remained unmatched. The CDR3 extends over 14 amino acids. In DNA, the CDR3 is TGTGCCAGCAGACCCAACGGACAGGGATCTGAAGCTTTCTTT. Its protein is CASRPNGQGSEAFF. Filled out from reference TRBV7-9 and TRBJ1-1, the complete variable domain reads DTGVSQNPRHKITKRGQNVTFRCDPISEHNRLYWYRQTLGQGPEFLTYFQNEAQLEKSRLLSDRFSAERPKGSFSTLEIQRTEQGDSAMYLCASRPNGQGSEAFFGQGTRLTVV.

The V and J genes are TRBV5-1 and TRBJ2-7; D possibly corresponds to TRBD2 (5 bases). This CDR3 has 13 amino acids. Per germline, CDR1 SGHRS and CDR2 YFSETQ. V shed 1 base and J shed 3 bases, with 8 bases lying between them. The CDR3 DNA is TGCGCCAGCAGCTTGCAAGGGAGCTACGAGCAGTACTTC. The encoded protein is CASSLQGSYEQYF. The whole variable domain, filled in from reference TRBV5-1 and TRBJ2-7, reads KAGVTQTPRYLIKTRGQQVTLSCSPISGHRSVSWYQQTPGQGLQFLFEYFSETQRNKGNFPGRFSGRQFSNSRSEMNVSTLELGDSALYLCASSLQGSYEQYFGPGTRLTVT.

This clone was observed a handful of times. V is TRBV6-5 and J is TRBJ1-5; unclear D gene. Looked up from germline, CDR1 is MNHEY and CDR2 is SVGAGI. The CDR3 runs 13 residues. V gave up 2 bases and J gave up 4 bases, with 6 bases separating them. CDR3 coding DNA: TGTGCCAGCAGTTACGCCGGGAATCAGCCCCAGCATTTT. It codes for CASSYAGNQPQHF.

The chain joins TRBV6-4 to TRBJ2-1, with 13 positions matching TRBD2. The CDR3 length is 15 residues. The junction had 9 bases not matched to a gene; V was cut back by 6 bases and J by 10 bases. CDR1 and CDR2 from the germline V gene are MRHNA and SNTAGT. For the CDR3, the DNA is TGTGCCAGCAGCCCGGTACTAGCGGGAGGGGGGGAGCAGTTCTTC. Protein product: CASSPVLAGGGEQFF.